This is a list of T cell receptor beta chains from one sample in a study of CD8 T cells in Susac syndrome. TCRdb reanalysed the immunoSEQ multiplex PCR reads using MiXCR and keeps one entry per CDR3 protein. The profile shows tens of thousands of distinct CDR3 sequences, 90% to 97% of them singletons. The sample comprised CD8+ T cells from PBMCs. These receptors all stem from a human donor with Susac syndrome. The conserved cysteine and the conserved F or W are not part of the CDR3 here. A D gene is named only where the DNA matches it firmly.

V gene,J gene,D gene,CDR3 protein
TRBV20-1,TRBJ2-3,.,SARDPAGPSEDTQY
TRBV12-3/TRBV12-4,TRBJ2-7,.,ASSFPARPYEQY
TRBV4-3,TRBJ1-1,.,ASSQDSTNTEAF
TRBV29-1,TRBJ1-1,.,SVGTRQEAEAF
TRBV29-1,TRBJ2-2,TRBD1,SVDRGRGMAGELF
TRBV28,TRBJ1-2,.,ASSRGSGYGYT
TRBV9,TRBJ2-3,TRBD1,ASSVDPPRQGASDTQY
TRBV6-6,TRBJ2-2,TRBD1,ASTGTGDTGELF
TRBV20-1,TRBJ2-4,TRBD2,SARQTGLAGGFGNIQY
TRBV28,TRBJ1-5,.,ASSFVQRNQPQH
TRBV27,TRBJ2-7,TRBD2,ASREAVQVIYEQY
TRBV5-6,TRBJ2-1,TRBD1,ASSTGTGVFNEQF
TRBV4-2,TRBJ2-2,TRBD2,ASSPSLAVTGELF
TRBV27,TRBJ2-1,TRBD1,ASSLGTGSNNEQF
TRBV24-1,TRBJ2-1,.,ATSLSSLYNEQF
TRBV9,TRBJ1-1,TRBD1,ASSGYSTGVAEAF
TRBV27,TRBJ1-6,TRBD1,ASSSGQGARNSPLH
TRBV9,TRBJ2-5,TRBD2,ASSETSGPPETQY
TRBV6-2/TRBV6-3,TRBJ1-1,.,ASSYGYQATEAF
TRBV24-1,TRBJ1-1,.,ATRSGLNTEAF
TRBV4-3,TRBJ2-7,.,ASTPGYGVYEQY
TRBV12-3/TRBV12-4,TRBJ2-5,.,ASTSGTPPAQY
TRBV9,TRBJ2-6,TRBD1,ASSVTGTGHSGANVLT
TRBV30,TRBJ1-5,.,AWSVPGTGFQPQH
TRBV30,TRBJ1-2,.,AWREGTAPNYGYT
TRBV6-2/TRBV6-3,TRBJ2-5,.,ATQEQETQY
TRBV5-4,TRBJ1-1,.,ASPDWNTEAF
TRBV28,TRBJ2-7,TRBD1,ASSLGQGMSYEQY
TRBV5-6,TRBJ2-3,.,ASSLEAGLTDTQY
TRBV4-3,TRBJ1-3,.,ASSQDSGASGNTIY
TRBV27,TRBJ2-5,TRBD2,ASRRTSGRVETQY
TRBV15,TRBJ2-5,TRBD2,ATSKGLASTETQY